This TCR beta chain was observed in a study of identical twins. This CDR3 region has 15 residues. Trimming removed 3 bases at V and 2 bases at J, with 11 bases between. Germline loops: CDR1 LNHDA, CDR2 SQIVND (reference sequence). MiXCR was run by TCRdb on the 5' RACE reads, yielding one entry per CDR3 protein. The sample consists of roughly 1.6 million distinct CDR3 sequences, around 29% of them appearing once. The chain joins TRBV19 to TRBJ2-1; D remains ambiguous. The sequencing sample was made of cord blood. The sequence was collected from a newborn girl in good health. CDR3 protein: CASSITLSPYNEQFF. CDR3 coding DNA: TGTGCCAGTAGTATTACCCTGTCTCCCTACAATGAGCAGTTCTTC.